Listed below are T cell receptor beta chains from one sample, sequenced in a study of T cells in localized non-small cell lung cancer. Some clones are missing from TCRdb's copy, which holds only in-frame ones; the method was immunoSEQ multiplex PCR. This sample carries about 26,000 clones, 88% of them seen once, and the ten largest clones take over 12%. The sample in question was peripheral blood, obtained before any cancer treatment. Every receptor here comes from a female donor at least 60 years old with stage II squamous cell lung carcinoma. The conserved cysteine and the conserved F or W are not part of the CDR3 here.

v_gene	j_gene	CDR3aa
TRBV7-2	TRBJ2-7	ASSLVTGGYEQY
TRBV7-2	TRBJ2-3	ASSFAAVGRLGATQY
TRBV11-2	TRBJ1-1	ASSLNQGVRNTEAF
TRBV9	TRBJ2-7	ASSPGDRSYEQY
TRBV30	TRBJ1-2	AWKGGGPLDVYGYT
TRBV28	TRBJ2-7	ASSSGQSSYEQY
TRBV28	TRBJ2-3	ASRRTSGRPDTQY
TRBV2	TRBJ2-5	ASSPDLGGQETQY
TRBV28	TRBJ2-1	ASSRGGLYNEQF
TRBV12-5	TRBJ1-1	ASGLEPVGTEAF
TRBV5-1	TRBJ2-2	ASGLAGANTGELF
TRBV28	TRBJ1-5	ATQGDSNQPQH
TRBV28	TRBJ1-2	AAVHNYGYT
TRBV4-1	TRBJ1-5	ASSQDGQNNQPQH
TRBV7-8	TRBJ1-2	ASSPSGSANYGYT